A selection of T cell receptor beta chains follows, all from one sample in a study of shared clonotypes between healthy human individuals. Sequencing used immunoSEQ multiplex PCR; TCRdb keeps in-frame clones, though not all of them. The sample records more than 900,000 clones, more than 75% being singletons. The specimen was memory CD4+ T cells from PBMCs. The receptors stem from a man aged 18 to 29 in good health. Some clones in this sample may be carry-over from other donors' samples. CDR3s include the opening cysteine and the closing phenylalanine or tryptophan. D genes are given only for firm matches. For some rows the clone size is stated as once, few or many, or as a class when expanded; others skip it.

few,TRBD2,TRBJ2-7,TRBV28,CASSFNSGKSSYEQYF,TGTGCCAGCAGTTTCAATAGCGGGAAGAGCTCCTACGAGCAGTACTTC
once,-,TRBJ2-5,TRBV4-1,CASSPLSGRFQETQYF,TGCGCCAGCAGCCCCTTATCCGGCAGATTCCAAGAGACCCAGTACTTC
-,TRBD2,TRBJ2-2,TRBV5-3,CARSSGTSGSKGTGELFF,TGTGCCAGAAGCTCAGGGACTAGCGGGAGCAAGGGCACCGGGGAGCTGTTTTTT
-,-,TRBJ1-2,TRBV29-1,CSVGEWGYTF,TGCAGCGTTGGAGAATGGGGCTACACCTTC
-,-,TRBJ2-1,TRBV29-1,CSQVGSYNEQFF,TGCAGCCAAGTCGGCTCCTACAATGAGCAGTTCTTC
-,-,TRBJ1-1,TRBV21-1,CASSKIGLNTEAFF,TGTGCCAGCAGCAAAATAGGCTTGAACACTGAAGCTTTCTTT
-,TRBD1,TRBJ2-3,TRBV7-9,CASSADRGTDTQYF,TGTGCCAGCAGCGCAGACAGGGGCACAGATACGCAGTATTTT
-,-,TRBJ2-7,TRBV28,CASSNSYEQYF,TGTGCCAGCAGCAATTCCTACGAGCAGTACTTC
-,-,TRBJ2-7,TRBV10-1,CASSGRRTERGYEQYF,TGCGCCAGCAGTGGGCGGAGGACAGAAAGAGGGTACGAGCAGTACTTC
few,TRBD1,TRBJ1-3,TRBV27,CASSLSTGVGNTIYF,TGTGCCAGCAGTTTATCGACAGGGGTGGGAAACACCATATATTTT
-,-,TRBJ1-5,TRBV28,CASSLYRRGGGQPQHF,TGTGCCAGCAGTTTATATCGCAGGGGCGGAGGTCAGCCCCAGCATTTT
-,TRBD1,TRBJ1-1,TRBV18,CASSPSQGAITEAFF,TGTGCCAGCTCACCTTCGCAGGGGGCGATTACTGAAGCTTTCTTT
-,TRBD1,TRBJ1-2,TRBV15,CATSRDRGRGVGYTF,TGTGCCACCAGCAGAGATCGGGGCAGGGGGGTAGGCTACACCTTC
-,-,TRBJ2-1,TRBV9,CASSSTGDYYNEQFF,TGTGCCAGCAGCAGTACGGGAGATTACTACAATGAGCAGTTCTTC
-,-,TRBJ2-3,TRBV6-1,CASSRPDTQYF,TGTGCCAGCAGCCGACCAGATACGCAGTATTTT
-,-,TRBJ1-4,TRBV9,CASSAARANEKLFF,TGTGCCAGCAGCGCGGCTAGGGCTAATGAAAAACTGTTTTTT
once,-,TRBJ1-5,TRBV23-1,CASSQGYSNQPQHF,TGCGCCAGCAGTCAGGGTTATAGCAATCAGCCCCAGCATTTT
-,-,TRBJ1-1,TRBV30,CAWKKGRWAEQGAEAFF,TGTGCCTGGAAAAAGGGGAGGTGGGCAGAGCAAGGCGCTGAAGCTTTCTTT
once,TRBD1,TRBJ1-4,TRBV28,CASSSQGAGEKLFF,TGTGCCAGCAGTTCACAGGGGGCCGGGGAAAAACTGTTTTTT
-,TRBD2,TRBJ2-1,TRBV5-1,CASSLSGVAGVNEQFF,TGCGCCAGCAGCTTGAGCGGGGTAGCGGGAGTCAATGAGCAGTTCTTC
few,-,TRBJ1-1,TRBV27,CASSTGQTEAFF,TGTGCCAGCAGTACCGGACAGACTGAAGCTTTCTTT
-,-,TRBJ1-2,TRBV28,CASSPAGPTWATNYGYTF,TGTGCCAGCAGTCCAGCGGGGCCCACATGGGCCACTAACTATGGCTACACCTTC
-,TRBD2,TRBJ2-7,TRBV5-8,CASSLGEGFSTSRSYEQYF,TGTGCCAGCAGCTTGGGGGAGGGTTTTTCTACTAGCCGATCCTACGAGCAGTACTTC
-,-,TRBJ2-2,TRBV30,CAWEFRTGFTGELFF,TGTGCCTGGGAGTTTCGAACCGGATTTACCGGGGAGCTGTTTTTT
-,-,TRBJ2-7,TRBV7-9,CASSLETVEQYF,TGTGCCAGCAGCCTAGAAACGGTCGAGCAGTACTTC
-,-,TRBJ2-7,TRBV11-2,CASSFVQGGNEQYF,TGTGCCAGCAGCTTTGTACAGGGTGGGAACGAGCAGTACTTC
-,TRBD2,TRBJ2-1,TRBV4-1,CASSQGGREGRGEQFF,TGCGCCAGCAGCCAAGGGGGGCGGGAGGGCCGCGGTGAGCAGTTCTTC
-,-,TRBJ2-3,TRBV6-5,CASTQAGTDTQYF,TGTGCCAGCACCCAAGCCGGTACAGATACGCAGTATTTT
-,-,TRBJ2-1,TRBV29-1,CSVDGEQFF,TGCAGCGTTGATGGTGAGCAGTTCTTC
-,-,TRBJ1-5,TRBV7-2,CASSPSQSNQPQHF,TGTGCCAGCAGCCCCAGCCAGAGCAATCAGCCCCAGCATTTT
once,TRBD2,TRBJ2-3,TRBV6-6,CASAAGGPTDTQYF,TGTGCCAGCGCGGCGGGAGGGCCCACAGATACGCAGTATTTT
-,-,TRBJ1-1,TRBV4-2,CASSLWDGQEAFF,TGTGCCAGCAGCCTCTGGGACGGACAAGAAGCTTTCTTT
-,TRBD2,TRBJ2-1,TRBV15,CATSSLLGLAGGEQFF,TGTGCCACCAGCAGCCTCCTGGGACTAGCGGGAGGGGAGCAGTTCTTC
once,-,TRBJ2-6,TRBV30,CAFKTGTQVSGANVLTF,TGTGCCTTTAAAACAGGGACTCAGGTCTCAGGGGCCAACGTCCTGACTTTC
few,-,TRBJ1-4,TRBV18,CASSITDRKEKLFF,TGTGCCAGCTCCATCACAGACAGGAAGGAAAAACTGTTTTTT
few,-,TRBJ2-2,TRBV5-4,CASSLEGRRTGELFF,TGTGCCAGCAGCTTGGAGGGAAGAAGGACCGGGGAGCTGTTTTTT
few,-,TRBJ1-2,TRBV28,CASSRMGVGDGYTF,TGTGCCAGCAGTCGCATGGGGGTAGGAGATGGCTACACCTTC
-,-,TRBJ2-5,TRBV7-2,CASSPGGRETQYF,TGTGCCAGCAGCCCCGGGGGTAGGGAGACCCAGTACTTC